This TCR beta chain is from a study of cytomegalovirus exposure and HLA in healthy donors. As for the study in general: Early on, a data release was issued that held approximately 78 million unique TCRs from HLA-typed donors. Points from the study as a whole: In a later analysis, the majority of CMV-associated beta chains seemingly showed HLA restriction.

PCR amplification relied on 60 Vbeta primers (plus 13 Jbeta primers). Profiled with immunoSEQ multiplex PCR; TCRdb holds only in-frame clones, not every one. The sample lists around 140,000 clones; more than 70% were seen once. On this clone: Its antigen is unidentified. The junction and the germline gene differ at one end; a read error may be behind it.

Sequencing input: PBMCs. The TCR comes from a woman in her sixties in good health and CMV-seronegative.

Here the CDR3 reads CASSLERCGGGGYLGEQFF. Written as DNA, the CDR3 is TGTGCTAGCAGCTTAGAAAGATGCGGGGGCGGTGGGTATTTGGGTGAGCAGTTCTTC. V usage is TRBV7-7 and J usage is TRBJ2-1; a possible D gene is TRBD2 (7 bases). The germline V gene encodes CDR1 SSHAT and CDR2 FNYEAQ (reference sequence). This CDR3 contains 19 residues.